This T cell receptor (beta chain) emerged from a study of shared clonotypes between healthy human individuals. Broader study findings: Specimens sampled were limited to blood, with tissue repertoires likely differing.

For this clone: Its antigen is unidentified.

Per the germline V gene, CDR1 is SGHTA and CDR2 is FQGNSA. Trimming took off 1 base at V and 6 bases at J, with 18 bases between the two ends. This CDR3 comprises 17 residues. CD45RO negativity and positive selection for CCR7 defined naive CD8 cells, a population that excluded terminally differentiated effector memory CD45RA+ cells. TCRdb's table, derived via immunoSEQ multiplex PCR, lists solely in-frame clones and lacks some. The sample has approximately 2,200,000 clones; 90% to 95% are singletons. What was sequenced was naive CD8+ T cells from PBMCs. V and J are TRBV7-2 and TRBJ2-2, with a possible D match to TRBD1 (6 bases). The receptor was isolated from a man between 18 and 35 years old in good health. Some clones in this sample may be carry-over from other donors' samples. The CDR3 coding sequence is TGTGCCAGCAGCTTAGTGGGGGCGGTCGGACCCGCCGGGGAGCTGTTTTTT. Amino acid sequence: CASSLVGAVGPAGELFF.